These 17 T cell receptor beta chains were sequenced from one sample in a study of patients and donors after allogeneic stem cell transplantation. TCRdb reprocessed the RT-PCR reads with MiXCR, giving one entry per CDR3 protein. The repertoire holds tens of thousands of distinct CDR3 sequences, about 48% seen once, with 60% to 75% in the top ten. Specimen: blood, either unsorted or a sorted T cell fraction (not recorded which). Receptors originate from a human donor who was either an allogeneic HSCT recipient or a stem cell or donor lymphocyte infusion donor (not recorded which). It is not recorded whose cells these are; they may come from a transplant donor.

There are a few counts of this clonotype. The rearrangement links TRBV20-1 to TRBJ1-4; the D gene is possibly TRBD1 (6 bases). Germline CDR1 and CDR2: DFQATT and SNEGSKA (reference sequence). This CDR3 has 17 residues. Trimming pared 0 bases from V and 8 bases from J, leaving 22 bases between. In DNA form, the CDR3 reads TGCAGTGCTAGAGAACGTATAGGGGGGCGCGAGTGGGAAAAACTGTTTTTT. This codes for CSARERIGGREWEKLFF.

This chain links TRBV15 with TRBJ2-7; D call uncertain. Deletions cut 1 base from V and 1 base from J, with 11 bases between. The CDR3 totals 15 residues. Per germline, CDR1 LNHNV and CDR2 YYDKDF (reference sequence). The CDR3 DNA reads TGTGCCACCAGCAGAGGAGACACAAGATCCTACGAGCAGTACTTC. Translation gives CATSRGDTRSYEQYF.

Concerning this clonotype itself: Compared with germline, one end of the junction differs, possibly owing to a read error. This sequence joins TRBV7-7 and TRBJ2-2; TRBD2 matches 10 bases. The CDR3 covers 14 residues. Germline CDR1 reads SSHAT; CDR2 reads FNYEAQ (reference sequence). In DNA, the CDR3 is TGTGCTAGCAGCACTAGCGGGACCACCGGGGAGCTGTTTTTT. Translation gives CASSTSGTTGELFF.

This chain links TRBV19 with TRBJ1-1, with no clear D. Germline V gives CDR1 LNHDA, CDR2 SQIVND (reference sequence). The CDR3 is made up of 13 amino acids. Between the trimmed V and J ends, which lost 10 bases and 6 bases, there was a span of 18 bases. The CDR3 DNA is TGTGCCACCAAAGGAACTCTTCCGCCTGAAGCTTTCTTT. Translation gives CATKGTLPPEAFF.

The CDR3 loop reads CASSLGAGNTIYF. The DNA for the CDR3 is TGTGCCAGCAGCTTGGGAGCTGGAAACACCATATATTTT. This rearrangement joins TRBV12-3 or TRBV12-4 to TRBJ1-3; no definite D call. The length of the CDR3 is 13 residues. Trimming removed 6 bases from V and 2 bases from J, with 8 bases in between.

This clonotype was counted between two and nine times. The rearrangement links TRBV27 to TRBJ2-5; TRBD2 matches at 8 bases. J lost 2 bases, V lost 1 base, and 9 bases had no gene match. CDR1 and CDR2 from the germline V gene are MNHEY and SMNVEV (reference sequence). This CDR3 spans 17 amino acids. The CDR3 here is CASSLYPPSGSQETQYF. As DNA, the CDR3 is TGTGCCAGCAGTTTATACCCCCCTAGCGGGTCTCAAGAGACCCAGTACTTC.

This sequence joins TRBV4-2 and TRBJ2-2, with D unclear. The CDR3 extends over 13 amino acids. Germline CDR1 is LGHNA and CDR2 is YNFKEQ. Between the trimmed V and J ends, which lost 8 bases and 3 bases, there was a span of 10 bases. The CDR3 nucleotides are TGTGCCAGCCTACCCGAGGACACCGGGGAGCTGTTTTTT. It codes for CASLPEDTGELFF.

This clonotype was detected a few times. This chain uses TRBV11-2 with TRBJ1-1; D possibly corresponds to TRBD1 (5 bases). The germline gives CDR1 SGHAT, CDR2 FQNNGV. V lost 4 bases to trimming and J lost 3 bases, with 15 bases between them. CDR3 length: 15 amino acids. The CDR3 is CASSSTGAGDTEAFF. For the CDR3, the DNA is TGTGCCAGCAGCTCCACTGGGGCCGGAGACACTGAAGCTTTCTTT.

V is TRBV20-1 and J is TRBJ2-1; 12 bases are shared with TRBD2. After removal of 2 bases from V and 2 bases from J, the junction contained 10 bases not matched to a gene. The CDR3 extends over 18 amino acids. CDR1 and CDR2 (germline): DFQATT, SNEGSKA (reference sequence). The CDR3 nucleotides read TGCAGTGCTAGAAAAGCTAGCGGGAGGGTCTTAACCTACAATGAGCAGTTCTTC. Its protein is CSARKASGRVLTYNEQFF.

This CDR3 reads CSARDVGSYNEQFF. Here the CDR3 DNA reads TGCAGTGCTAGAGATGTGGGGTCCTACAATGAGCAGTTCTTC. The rearrangement joins TRBV20-1 to TRBJ2-1; no clear D gene. Trimming shortened V by 0 bases and J by 1 base, and 7 bases separated the two germline ends. Germline CDR1 and CDR2: DFQATT and SNEGSKA (reference sequence). The CDR3 totals 14 residues.

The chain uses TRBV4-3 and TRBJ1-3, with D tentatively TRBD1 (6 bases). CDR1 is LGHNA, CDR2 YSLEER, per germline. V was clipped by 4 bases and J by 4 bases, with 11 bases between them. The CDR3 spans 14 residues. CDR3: CASSRTGRGNTIYF. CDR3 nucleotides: TGCGCCAGCAGCCGAACAGGGAGAGGAAACACCATATATTTT.

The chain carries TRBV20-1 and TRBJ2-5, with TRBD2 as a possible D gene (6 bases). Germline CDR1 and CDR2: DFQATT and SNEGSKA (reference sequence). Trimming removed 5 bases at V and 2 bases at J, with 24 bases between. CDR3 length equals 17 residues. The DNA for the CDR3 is TGCAGTGCTCTCCTCCCCGTGGCGGGATGGGGGCAAGAGACCCAGTACTTC. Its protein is CSALLPVAGWGQETQYF.

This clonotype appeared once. The CDR3 loop is CAISGSTHEQYF. CDR3 nucleotide sequence: TGTGCCATCAGTGGATCAACACACGAGCAGTACTTC. The gene calls are TRBV10-3 and TRBJ2-7, with unresolved D. Germline CDR1 and CDR2: ENHRY and SYGVKD. Trimming removed 4 bases from V and 5 bases from J, with 9 bases in between. The CDR3 length is 12 residues.

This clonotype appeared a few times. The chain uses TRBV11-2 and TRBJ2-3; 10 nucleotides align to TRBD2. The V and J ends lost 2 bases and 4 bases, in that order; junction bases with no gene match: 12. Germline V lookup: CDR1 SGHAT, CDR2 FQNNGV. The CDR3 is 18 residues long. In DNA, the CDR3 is TGTGCCAGCAGCTTACATGTATCCGGGACTAGCGCGCCAGATACGCAGTATTTT. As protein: CASSLHVSGTSAPDTQYF.

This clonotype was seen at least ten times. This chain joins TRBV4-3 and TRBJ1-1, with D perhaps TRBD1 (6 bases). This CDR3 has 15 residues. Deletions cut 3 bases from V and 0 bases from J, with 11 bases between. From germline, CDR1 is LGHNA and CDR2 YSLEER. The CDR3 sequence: CASSQGTGLNTEAFF. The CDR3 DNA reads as TGCGCCAGCAGCCAGGGAACAGGGTTGAACACTGAAGCTTTCTTT.

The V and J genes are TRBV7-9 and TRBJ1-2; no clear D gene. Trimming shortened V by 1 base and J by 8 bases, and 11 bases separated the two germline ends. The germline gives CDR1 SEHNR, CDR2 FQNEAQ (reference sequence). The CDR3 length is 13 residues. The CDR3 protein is CASSLVGGRGYTF. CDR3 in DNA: TGTGCCAGCAGCTTAGTCGGAGGGAGGGGCTACACCTTC.

For the CDR3, the DNA is TGTGCCAGCAGTCCGACTAGCGGGAGGGATGAGCAGTTCTTC. It encodes CASSPTSGRDEQFF. This chain joins TRBV28 and TRBJ2-1, with 14 bases fitting TRBD2. In germline, CDR1 is MDHEN, CDR2 SYDVKM. This CDR3 is 14 amino acids long. V trimming: 5 bases; J trimming: 8 bases; junction bases outside the gene matches: 2.